This T cell receptor (beta chain) was recovered during a study of OX40 agonist ivuxolimab in advanced cancers. Context from the whole study: Ivuxolimab, which targeted the costimulatory receptor OX40 (CD134), was an agonistic, fully human IgG2 monoclonal antibody. The purpose of peripheral TCRbeta sequencing was to test whether ivuxolimab changed TCR sequence diversity and led to clonal T-cell expansion. Intravenous ivuxolimab was administered to patients every 2 weeks at six dose levels: 0.01, 0.1, 0.3, 1.5, 3 and 10 mg/kg. In the dose-escalation cohort, around 80% of patients were male, and the mean age was 60 years with a range of about 23 to 79. The paper describes the monotherapy dose-escalation part (N ≈ 52 patients) of the phase I trial of ivuxolimab. Partial responses occurred in three dose-escalation patients, of whom one had hepatocellular carcinoma and two had cutaneous melanoma. Among the roughly 50 dose-escalation patients, around 19 had hepatocellular carcinoma, 15 or so melanoma, 9 renal cell carcinoma and 9 head and neck cancer. Prior anti-PD-1, anti-PD-L1 or anti-CTLA-4 therapy was permitted, and checkpoint inhibitors had been received by roughly 40% of dose-escalation patients. Broad study findings and their caveats: Low levels of normalized T-cell clonal expansion were also shown by some nonresponding patients. Partial responders in the 0.1-3.0 mg/kg groups had among the lowest normalized peripheral clonal expansion, especially among CD8+ T cells. Which antigens the clonally expanded peripheral T cells were specific for was not determined. At doses of 0.1 to 3.0 mg/kg, clonal expansion of both CD4+ and CD8+ T cells in blood was seen between baseline and week 6. On average, CD8+ T cells showed more expanded clones than CD4+ T cells after ivuxolimab.

The trial excluded patients who had a history of autoimmune disease or who were on systemic immunosuppression. In every dose cohort, peripheral blood was drawn for TCR sequencing at baseline, cycle 4 day 1, and cycle 7 day 1. Samples were obtained from an open-label, multicenter, first-in-human phase I dose-escalation trial of ivuxolimab. Adults with locally advanced or metastatic head and neck squamous cell, hepatocellular, melanoma or renal cell carcinoma were enrolled in the trial. Before TCR sequencing, CD4+ and CD8+ T cells were separately sorted from peripheral blood. To sequence the TCRbeta CDR3 region, genomic DNA was isolated from the sorted cells. The immunoSEQ Assay was used for sequencing of TCRbeta CDR3 regions. The table comes from immuneACCESS by way of TCRdb, which keeps in-frame sequences with V and J called. Part of the clones is missing from these tables; in studies checked, under half for an unresolved V gene and the rest for unknown reasons. Within this sample are around 100,000 clones, with approximately 93% of them counted one time only. Around 0.25% of the sample comes from the top ten.

Measured from the cysteine to the phenylalanine, the CDR3 is 14 residues long. The only DNA kept is the CDR3, 42 bases in frame from the first base. V is clipped by 4 bases and J by 0 bases, and the sequence between their germline boundaries is 7 bases long. Based on the germline V gene, the CDR1 and CDR2 sequences are SNHLY and FYNNEI. This clone appeared a single time. This clone's antigen is unknown. Within one base of it there is no much larger clone, and no base qualities were kept. The TCR comes from an adult with an advanced solid tumor such as melanoma, head and neck, liver or kidney cancer. The V and J genes are TRBV2 and TRBJ1-5, with the D gene too uncertain to name. The material was CD4+ or CD8+ T cells sorted from blood, obtained in a trial of the OX40 agonist ivuxolimab. The DNA sequence reads TGTGCCAGCAGTGTGTCAAATAGCAATCAGCCCCAGCATTTT. Translated, it gives CASSVSNSNQPQHF.